This TCR beta chain is from a study of prognosis after radiotherapy for stage I lung cancer. For the study at large: Newly diagnosed primary stage I lung tumors occurred in some 14 patients, and oligometastatic NSCLC after surgical resection of the primary tumor occurred in five. SBRT spanned 3 to 5 fractions, reaching a biologically effective dose of at least 100 Gy. Study-wide findings and caveats: In patients receiving stereotactic body radiation therapy, unique TCR clone counts fell afterward, median roughly 10,000 versus 7,000. The way patients used TRBV and TRBJ genes reportedly differed depending on whether they had metastases.

Of note for this clonotype: Its target is unknown.

Amplification of TCR beta CDR3 from genomic DNA used two-round multiplex PCR. Primers targeting each individual TRBV and TRBJ gene were applied in first-round PCR. TCRdb reanalysed the multiplex PCR reads using MiXCR and keeps one entry per CDR3 protein. The sample carries some 15,000 distinct CDR3 sequences, just under 30% recorded once. This sample comprised PBMCs, obtained before or after stereotactic body radiation therapy (not recorded which). The receptor was derived from a donor over 45 with non-small cell lung cancer.

CDR3 bases: TGTGCCATCAGTGATTCATTCAGTACAAGGGGGATCGGTAACACAGATACGCAGTATTTT. It codes for CAISDSFSTRGIGNTDTQYF. The chain uses TRBV10-3 and TRBJ2-3, with a tentative D call TRBD1 (6 bases). Germline lookup yields CDR1 ENHRY and CDR2 SYGVKD. The CDR3 runs 20 residues. The V and J ends lost 3 bases and 2 bases respectively, with 27 bases between them.